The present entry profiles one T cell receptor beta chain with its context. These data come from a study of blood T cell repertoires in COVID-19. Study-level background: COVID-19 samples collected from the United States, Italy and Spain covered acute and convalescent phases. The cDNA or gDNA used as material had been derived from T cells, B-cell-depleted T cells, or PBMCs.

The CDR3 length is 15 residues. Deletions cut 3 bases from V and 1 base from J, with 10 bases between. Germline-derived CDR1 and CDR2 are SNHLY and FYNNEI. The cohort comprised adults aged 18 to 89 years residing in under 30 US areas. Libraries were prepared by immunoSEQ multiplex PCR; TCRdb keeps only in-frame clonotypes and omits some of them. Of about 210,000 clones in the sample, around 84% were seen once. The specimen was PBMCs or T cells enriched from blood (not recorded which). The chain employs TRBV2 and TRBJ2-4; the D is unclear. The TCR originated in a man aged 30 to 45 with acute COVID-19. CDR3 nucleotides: TGTGCCAGCAGTGAGTCCCCTCTGGCCAAAAACATTCAGTACTTC. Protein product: CASSESPLAKNIQYF.